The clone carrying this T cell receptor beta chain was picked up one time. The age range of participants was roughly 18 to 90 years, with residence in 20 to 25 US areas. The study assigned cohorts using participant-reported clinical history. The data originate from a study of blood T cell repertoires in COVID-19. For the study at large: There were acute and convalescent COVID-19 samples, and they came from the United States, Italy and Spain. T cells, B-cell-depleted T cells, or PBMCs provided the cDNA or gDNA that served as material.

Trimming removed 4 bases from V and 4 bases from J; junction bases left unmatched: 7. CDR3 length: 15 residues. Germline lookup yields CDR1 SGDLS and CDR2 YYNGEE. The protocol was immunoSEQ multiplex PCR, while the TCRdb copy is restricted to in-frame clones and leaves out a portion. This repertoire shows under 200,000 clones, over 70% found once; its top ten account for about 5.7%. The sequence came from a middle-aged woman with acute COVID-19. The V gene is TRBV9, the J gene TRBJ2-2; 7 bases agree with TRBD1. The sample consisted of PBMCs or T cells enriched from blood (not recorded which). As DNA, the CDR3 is TGTGCCAGCAGCTTCGGGACAGCTGCCACCGGGGAGCTGTTTTTT. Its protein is CASSFGTAATGELFF.